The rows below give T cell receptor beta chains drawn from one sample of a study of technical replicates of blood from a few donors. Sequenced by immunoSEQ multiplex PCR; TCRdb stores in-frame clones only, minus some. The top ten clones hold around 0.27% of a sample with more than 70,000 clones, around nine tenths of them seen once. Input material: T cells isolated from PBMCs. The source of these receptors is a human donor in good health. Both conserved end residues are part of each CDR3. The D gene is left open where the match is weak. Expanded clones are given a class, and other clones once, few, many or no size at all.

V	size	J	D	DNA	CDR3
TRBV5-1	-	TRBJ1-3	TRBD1	TGCGCCAGCAGCGGGACAGGGGTCCGTGGAAACACCATATATTTT	CASSGTGVRGNTIYF
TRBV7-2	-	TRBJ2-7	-	TGTGCCAGCAGCTTAGCCCCGGTCCCTACGGACTTC	CASSLAPVPTDF
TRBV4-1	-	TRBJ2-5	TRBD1	TGCGCCAGCAGCCAAGAAGTTGAGGTGGCAGGGGGAGAGACCCAGTACTTC	CASSQEVEVAGGETQYF
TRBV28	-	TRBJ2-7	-	TGTGCCAGCAGGGGATCGGGAGCGCTCGTTGACCGGCAGTACTTC	CASRGSGALVDRQYF
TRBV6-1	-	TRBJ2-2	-	TGTGCCAGCAGGGGGACTTCGAACACCGGGGAGCTGTTTTTT	CASRGTSNTGELFF
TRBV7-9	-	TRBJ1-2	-	TGTGCCAGCAGCTTAGCACAGGGTTATGGCTACACCTTC	CASSLAQGYGYTF
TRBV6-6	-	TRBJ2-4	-	TGTGCCAGCGAAATCGGCGGGTCGGTGGCGAAAAACATTCAGTACTTC	CASEIGGSVAKNIQYF
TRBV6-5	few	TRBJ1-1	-	TGTGCCAGCAGTACCCTCCAGGGAGGGACTGAAGCTTTCTTT	CASSTLQGGTEAFF
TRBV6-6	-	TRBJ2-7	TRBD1	TGTGCCAGCAGGCAAGACCAGGGGGTGTGGGCCTACGAGCAGTACTTC	CASRQDQGVWAYEQYF
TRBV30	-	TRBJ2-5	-	TGTGCCTGGAGTGTAGAGGGGACCCAGTACTTC	CAWSVEGTQYF
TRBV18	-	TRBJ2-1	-	TGTGCCAGCTCACCGGAGTCAGGGACAAATGAGCAGTTCTTC	CASSPESGTNEQFF
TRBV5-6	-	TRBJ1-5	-	TGTGCCAGCAGCTTGGGACAGAATAATCAGCCCCAGCATTTT	CASSLGQNNQPQHF
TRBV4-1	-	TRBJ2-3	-	TGCGCCAGCAGTTGGAGTAGCACAGATACGCAGTATTTT	CASSWSSTDTQYF
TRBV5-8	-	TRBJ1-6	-	TGTGCCAGCAGCTTGGGACAGGTACACAGCTCCTATAATTCACCCCTCCACTTT	CASSLGQVHSSYNSPLHF
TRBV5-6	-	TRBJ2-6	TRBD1	TGTGCCAGCAGCCTGACAGGGGGCCACCAGACGGGGGCCAACGTCCTGACTTTC	CASSLTGGHQTGANVLTF
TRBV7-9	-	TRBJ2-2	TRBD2	TGTGCCAGCAGCTTAATAGCGGGGGTGTACACCGGGGAGCTGTTTTTT	CASSLIAGVYTGELFF
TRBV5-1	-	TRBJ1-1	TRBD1	TGCGCCAGCAGCTTGGACAGGGGGCAAACTGAAGCTTTCTTT	CASSLDRGQTEAFF
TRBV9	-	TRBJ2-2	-	TGTGCCAGCAGCCCACCGGTAAACACCGGGGAGCTGTTTTTT	CASSPPVNTGELFF
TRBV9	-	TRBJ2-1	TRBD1	TGTGCCAGCAGCGAGTCCTTTTCCACAGGGGGCGCGGACAATGAGCAGTTCTTC	CASSESFSTGGADNEQFF
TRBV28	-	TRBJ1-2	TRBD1	TGTGCCAGCAGTCGGAACAGGGGGCCAGGCTACACCTTC	CASSRNRGPGYTF
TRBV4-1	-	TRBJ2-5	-	TGCGCCAGCAGCCAAGTCTACCAGGGAGGCCAAGAGACCCAGTACTTC	CASSQVYQGGQETQYF
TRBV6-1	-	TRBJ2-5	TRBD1	TGTGCCAGCTCCCAAGGAGCAGGGGGCGGACAGACCCAGTACTTC	CASSQGAGGGQTQYF
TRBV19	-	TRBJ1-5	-	TGTGCCAGTAGTATAGATGTATCCGGCAATCAGCCCCAGCATTTT	CASSIDVSGNQPQHF
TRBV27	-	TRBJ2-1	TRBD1	TGTGCCAGCAGTTTACGACAGGGGGGCAATGAGCAGTTCTTC	CASSLRQGGNEQFF
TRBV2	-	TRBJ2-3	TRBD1	TGTGCCAGCAGTGAAGGGACAGGGTTAGATACGCAGTATTTT	CASSEGTGLDTQYF
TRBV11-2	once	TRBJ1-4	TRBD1	TGTGCCAGCAGCTTAGTCGGACAGGGGCGCCCTAATGAAAAACTGTTTTTT	CASSLVGQGRPNEKLFF
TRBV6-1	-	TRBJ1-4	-	TGTGCCAGCAGACAGTCCCCAACTAATGAAAAACTGTTTTTT	CASRQSPTNEKLFF
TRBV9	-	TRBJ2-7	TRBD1	TGTGCCAGCAGCGTCGCGGCCGGGACAGGGTTGTCCCACGAGCAGTACTTC	CASSVAAGTGLSHEQYF
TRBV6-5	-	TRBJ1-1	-	TGTGCCAGCAGTTTGCACAGGGACACTGAAGCTTTCTTT	CASSLHRDTEAFF
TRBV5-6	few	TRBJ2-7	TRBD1	TGTGCCAGCAGGGAGACAGGGGGCCCTTTTTGGGAGCAGTACTTC	CASRETGGPFWEQYF
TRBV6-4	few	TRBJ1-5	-	TGTGCCAGCAGTTCAATAAGGGGGCAGCCCCAGCATTTT	CASSSIRGQPQHF
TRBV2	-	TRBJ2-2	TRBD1	TGTGCCAGCAGGGGACAGGGCGGGGAGCTGTTTTTT	CASRGQGGELFF
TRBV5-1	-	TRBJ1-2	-	TGCGCCAGCAGCACTAAGACAGATTCAGGCTACACCTTC	CASSTKTDSGYTF
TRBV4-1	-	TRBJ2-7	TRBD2	TGCGCCAGCAGCCTGCCGGCACTAGCGGGAACCTACGAGCAGTACTTC	CASSLPALAGTYEQYF
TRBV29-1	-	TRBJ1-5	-	TGCAGCGTTGACTCCCGGACAGCTTTGGGGAATCAGCCCCAGCATTTT	CSVDSRTALGNQPQHF
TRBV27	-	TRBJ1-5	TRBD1	TGTGCCAGCAGTTTTGTTCCGGACAGGGGGGGATTTAGAAACAATCAGCCCCAGCATTTT	CASSFVPDRGGFRNNQPQHF
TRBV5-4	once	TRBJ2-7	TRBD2	TGTGCCAGCAGCTTACAAGGACTAGCGGGAGGAGATTACGAGCAGTACTTC	CASSLQGLAGGDYEQYF
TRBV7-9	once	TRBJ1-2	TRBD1	TGTGCCAGCAGCTCGGACAGGGCGTTTGGCTATGGCTACACCTTC	CASSSDRAFGYGYTF
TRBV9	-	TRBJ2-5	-	TGTGCCAGCAGCGTAGGGGCCTTCCTTGAGACCCAGTACTTC	CASSVGAFLETQYF
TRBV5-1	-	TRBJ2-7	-	TGCGCCAGCAGCCCCCCCCGTGGTACAGACCACGAGCAGTACTTC	CASSPPRGTDHEQYF
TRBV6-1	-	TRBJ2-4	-	TGTGCCAGCAGTGAAGAGGGACACACCAAAAACATTCAGTACTTC	CASSEEGHTKNIQYF
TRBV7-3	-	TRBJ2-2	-	TGTGCCAGCGGGCGGGCGAGCACCGGGGAGCTGTTTTTT	CASGRASTGELFF
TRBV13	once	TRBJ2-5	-	TGTGCCAGCAGCTTACAGGGCCAAGAGACCCAGTACTTC	CASSLQGQETQYF
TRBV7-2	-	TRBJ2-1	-	TGTGCCAGCAGCCCGGGCTCCTACAATGAGCAGTTCTTC	CASSPGSYNEQFF